Presented here are 4 T cell receptor beta chains from one specimen sequenced in a study of blood T cell repertoires in COVID-19. Using immunoSEQ multiplex PCR, the repertoire was profiled, and TCRdb retains in-frame clones only, with some absent. There are approximately 260,000 clones in the sample; approximately 79% occur only once, and approximately 5% lies in the top ten. Sequencing was performed on peripheral blood. The receptors stem from a woman aged 80 or older with active or convalescent COVID-19.

The rearrangement links TRBV5-6 to TRBJ1-5; TRBD1 matches at 7 bases. CDR1 and CDR2 from the germline V gene are SGHDT and YYEEEE. The CDR3 runs 15 residues. V lost 4 bases, J lost 5 bases, and 9 bases stayed unmatched. CDR3: CASSAWDSAYQPQHF. The CDR3 nucleotides read TGTGCCAGCAGCGCATGGGACAGCGCTTATCAGCCCCAGCATTTT. Supplemented by reference TRBV5-6 and TRBJ1-5, the full variable domain reads DAGVTQSPTHLIKTRGQQVTLRCSPKSGHDTVSWYQQALGQGPQFIFQYYEEEERQRGNFPDRFSGHQFPNYSSELNVNALLLGDSALYLCASSAWDSAYQPQHFGDGTRLSIL.

CDR3 region: CASSMTGGRTDYTF. In DNA form, the CDR3 reads TGCGCCAGCAGCATGACAGGGGGGAGGACCGACTACACCTTC. The V call is TRBV5-1, the J call TRBJ1-2; 9 bases align to TRBD1. J was trimmed by 10 bases and V by 4 bases; bases with no gene match: 11. Germline V gene lookup returns CDR1 SGHRS and CDR2 YFSETQ. The CDR3 spans 14 residues.

This sequence joins TRBV7-9 and TRBJ2-1; 8 nucleotides align to TRBD2. Germline V gene sequence: CDR1 SEHNR, CDR2 FQNEAQ (reference sequence). CDR3 length: 16 amino acids. The J segment lost 4 bases and the V segment lost 0 bases, leaving 5 bases of the junction unmatched. The CDR3 protein is CASSLATTGGYNEQFF. In nucleotides, the CDR3 is TGTGCCAGCAGCTTAGCGACTACGGGAGGGTACAATGAGCAGTTCTTC.

The chain joins TRBV5-5 to TRBJ2-7, with 8 bases fitting TRBD1. The CDR3 spans 15 residues. With 4 bases clipped from V and 2 bases from J, the junction kept 8 bases outside the gene matches. The germline CDR1 and CDR2 sequences are SGHKS and YYEKEE (reference sequence). The CDR3 DNA reads TGTGCCAGCAGCCCCACAGGGGGGCAAACCTACGAGCAGTACTTC. It encodes CASSPTGGQTYEQYF.